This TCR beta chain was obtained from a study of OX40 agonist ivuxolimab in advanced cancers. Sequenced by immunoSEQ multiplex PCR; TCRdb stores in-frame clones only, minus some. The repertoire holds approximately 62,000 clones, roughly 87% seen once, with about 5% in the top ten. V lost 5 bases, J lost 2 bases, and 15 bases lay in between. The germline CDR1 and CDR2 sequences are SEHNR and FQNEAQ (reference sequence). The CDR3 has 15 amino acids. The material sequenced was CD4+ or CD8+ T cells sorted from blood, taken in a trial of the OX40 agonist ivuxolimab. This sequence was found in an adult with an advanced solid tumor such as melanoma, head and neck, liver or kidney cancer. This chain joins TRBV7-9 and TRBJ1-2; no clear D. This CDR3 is CASSQAGVPNYGYTF. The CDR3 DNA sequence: TGTGCCAGCAGCCAAGCAGGTGTTCCCAACTATGGCTACACCTTC.